The source of this T cell receptor beta chain is a study of shared clonotypes between healthy human individuals. Several immunoSEQ plates received, in even portions, the genomic DNA of each subset. Clones were sequenced by immunoSEQ multiplex PCR, and TCRdb holds only the in-frame ones, with some missing. The sample lists millions of clones, roughly nine tenths occurring once. The CDR3 is 17 residues long. After removal of 4 bases from V and 4 bases from J, the junction contained 11 bases not matched to a gene. CDR1 is SGDLS, CDR2 YYNGEE, per germline. The origin of this receptor is a man between 18 and 29 years old in good health. This chain connects TRBV9 to TRBJ2-5; 12 nucleotides match TRBD2. Sequenced input: naive CD4+ T cells sorted from blood. Subset denoted: CD45RA+ positively selected. The CDR3 reads CASSPHRTSGNRETQYF. The DNA of the CDR3 is TGTGCCAGCAGCCCCCACAGGACTAGCGGGAACCGAGAGACCCAGTACTTC.